This T cell receptor (beta chain) was recovered during a study of blood T cell repertoires in COVID-19. CDR1 is SGDLS and CDR2 is YYNGEE in the germline V gene. The CDR3 loop spans 16 amino acids. Trimming pared 1 base from V and 4 bases from J, leaving 14 bases between. Assay: immunoSEQ multiplex PCR; the TCRdb copy retains only in-frame clones and omits some. Among under 300,000 clones listed, under 95% were seen once. The chain is built from TRBV9 and TRBJ2-2; possibly TRBD2 for D (5 bases). Material for sequencing was PBMCs or T cells enriched from blood (not recorded which). The receptor comes from a woman aged 18-35 years who had recovered from COVID-19. CDR3 sequence reads: CASSVLEAVGTGELFF. CDR3 coding DNA: TGTGCCAGCAGCGTATTGGAGGCCGTAGGCACCGGGGAGCTGTTTTTT.